The entry that follows covers one TCR beta chain sequence. As yet, its antigen is unknown. Time point reported: newly diagnosed GD, antithyroid drugs for less than 3 months. Preparation of the TCR library used RNA extracted from PBMCs. The germline CDR1 and CDR2 sequences are LNHDA and SQIVND (reference sequence). The CDR3 sequence is 12 residues long. Deletions cut 6 bases from V and 5 bases from J, with 9 bases between. The sample belongs to a study of regulatory T cells in long-lasting Graves disease. Notes on the study in general: The study found TRBV28, TRBJ1-2 and TRBJ2-5 favored in persistent disease.

Construction of TCR beta libraries relied on iRepertoire HTBI primers and on Arm-PCR targeting CDR3 regions. TCRdb processed the multiplex PCR reads anew with MiXCR; each CDR3 protein has one entry. The data contain about 560,000 distinct CDR3 sequences, roughly a sixth of them singletons. The sample also formed part of further work on T cells in Graves' hyperthyroidism and ophthalmopathy. According to that study: Stable Graves' hyperthyroidism denoted no ophthalmopathy progression over 18 months. Uncontrolled infections, other autoimmune diseases, pregnancy or lactation led to exclusion of patients.

This specimen consisted of peripheral blood mononuclear cells (PBMCs), obtained at new diagnosis, from a patient treated with antithyroid drugs. J is TRBJ2-3 and V is TRBV19; D might be TRBD2 (6 bases). The source is a man aged 18-30 years with Graves disease. CDR3 in DNA: TGTGCCAGTAGGGCGGGAAGAGATACGCAGTATTTT. Translated: CASRAGRDTQYF.